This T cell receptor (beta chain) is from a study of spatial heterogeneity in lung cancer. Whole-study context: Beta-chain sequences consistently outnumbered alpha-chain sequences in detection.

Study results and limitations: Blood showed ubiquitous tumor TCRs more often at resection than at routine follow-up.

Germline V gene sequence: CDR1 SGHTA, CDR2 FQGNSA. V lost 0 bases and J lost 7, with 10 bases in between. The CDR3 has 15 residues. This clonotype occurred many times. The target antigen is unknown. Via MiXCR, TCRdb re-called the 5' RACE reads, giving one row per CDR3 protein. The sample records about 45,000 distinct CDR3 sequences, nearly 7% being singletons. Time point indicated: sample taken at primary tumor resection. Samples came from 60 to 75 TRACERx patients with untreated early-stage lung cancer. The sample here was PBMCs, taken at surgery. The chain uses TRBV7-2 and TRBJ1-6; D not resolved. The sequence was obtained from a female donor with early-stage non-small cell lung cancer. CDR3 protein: CASSLAAGENSPLHF. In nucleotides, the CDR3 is TGTGCCAGCAGCTTAGCGGCCGGTGAAAATTCACCCCTCCACTTT.